The rows below give T cell receptor beta chains drawn from one sample of a study of blood T cell repertoires in COVID-19. TCRdb's copy holds only in-frame clones and misses some; the assay was immunoSEQ multiplex PCR. The table has around 300,000 clones, roughly nine tenths seen once. Source material: PBMCs or T cells enriched from blood (not recorded which). The receptor source for this set is a woman aged 40 to 55 who had recovered from COVID-19. CDR3s include the opening cysteine and the closing phenylalanine or tryptophan. Fields, in order: V gene, D gene, clone size, J gene, CDR3 DNA, CDR3 protein. D genes are given only for firm matches. Clone size is given for some rows only: seen once, a few or many times, or a class if the clone is expanded.

V gene: TRBV23-1
D gene: TRBD1
clone size: NA
J gene: TRBJ1-4
CDR3 DNA: TGCGCCAGCAGTCAATCACCCCCGGGACAGGGGCGGAGAAAACTGTTTTTT
CDR3 protein: CASSQSPPGQGRRKLFF

V gene: TRBV11-2
D gene: NA
clone size: NA
J gene: TRBJ1-1
CDR3 DNA: TGTGCCAGCAGCTTAGATCTTGGCCGCTTGATCGCTTTCTTT
CDR3 protein: CASSLDLGRLIAFF

V gene: TRBV7-2
D gene: TRBD1
clone size: NA
J gene: TRBJ1-2
CDR3 DNA: TGTGCCAGCAGCTCTAGGAAACAGGGGGCAGATGGCTACACCTTC
CDR3 protein: CASSSRKQGADGYTF

V gene: TRBV30
D gene: NA
clone size: few
J gene: TRBJ1-6
CDR3 DNA: TGTGCCTGGAGAGGAGGGGCGCGGAATTCACCCCTCCACTTT
CDR3 protein: CAWRGGARNSPLHF

V gene: TRBV5-8
D gene: NA
clone size: NA
J gene: TRBJ1-1
CDR3 DNA: TGTGCCAGCAGCTTGTTCTTCGAAGCTTTCTTT
CDR3 protein: CASSLFFEAFF

V gene: TRBV18
D gene: TRBD1
clone size: NA
J gene: TRBJ2-6
CDR3 DNA: TGTGCCAGCTCACAAAGGACAGGGGGAGGCCCTGGGGCCAACGTCCTGACTTTC
CDR3 protein: CASSQRTGGGPGANVLTF

V gene: TRBV11-2
D gene: NA
clone size: NA
J gene: TRBJ1-6
CDR3 DNA: TGTGCCAGCAGGATGGGGGGGCTTCATCATAATTCACCCCTCCACTTT
CDR3 protein: CASRMGGLHHNSPLHF

V gene: TRBV6-5
D gene: NA
clone size: NA
J gene: TRBJ2-2
CDR3 DNA: TGTGCCAGCAGTTACTCGCGGGGCAACACCGGGGAGCTGTTTTTT
CDR3 protein: CASSYSRGNTGELFF

V gene: TRBV5-1
D gene: TRBD1
clone size: NA
J gene: TRBJ2-3
CDR3 DNA: TGCGCCAGCAGGACCGCGGTGAGACAGGGAAACACAGATACGCAGTATTTT
CDR3 protein: CASRTAVRQGNTDTQYF

V gene: TRBV27
D gene: TRBD1
clone size: NA
J gene: TRBJ1-1
CDR3 DNA: TGTGCCAGCAGCCGAGACAGGGAGGTCACTGAAGCTTTCTTT
CDR3 protein: CASSRDREVTEAFF

V gene: TRBV7-8
D gene: NA
clone size: NA
J gene: TRBJ1-2
CDR3 DNA: TGTGCCAGCAGCTGGAAGAGGCTGACAGACTACTATGGCTACACCTTC
CDR3 protein: CASSWKRLTDYYGYTF

V gene: TRBV5-5
D gene: NA
clone size: NA
J gene: TRBJ2-3
CDR3 DNA: TGTGCCAGCAGCTTTTACACAGATACGCAGTATTTT
CDR3 protein: CASSFYTDTQYF

V gene: TRBV28
D gene: NA
clone size: NA
J gene: TRBJ1-2
CDR3 DNA: TGTGCCAGCAGTTTGCGGGCCGCGCGTGGCTACACCTTC
CDR3 protein: CASSLRAARGYTF

V gene: TRBV29-1
D gene: NA
clone size: few
J gene: TRBJ1-1
CDR3 DNA: TGCAGCGGCCAGGCGGGGTGGGGTATGAACACTGAAGCTTTCTTT
CDR3 protein: CSGQAGWGMNTEAFF

V gene: TRBV6-5
D gene: TRBD2
clone size: NA
J gene: TRBJ2-3
CDR3 DNA: TGTGCCAGCAGTTACTCGGGCGGGGGGGGCACAGATACGCAGTATTTT
CDR3 protein: CASSYSGGGGTDTQYF

V gene: TRBV2
D gene: TRBD2
clone size: NA
J gene: TRBJ2-5
CDR3 DNA: TGTGCCAGCGGTGGGTTAGCGGGGACCCAAGAGACCCAGTACTTC
CDR3 protein: CASGGLAGTQETQYF

V gene: TRBV3-1/TRBV3-2
D gene: NA
clone size: NA
J gene: TRBJ1-6
CDR3 DNA: TGTGCCAGCAGCCAGGGGGGTGGAGATTCACCCCTCCACTTT
CDR3 protein: CASSQGGGDSPLHF

V gene: TRBV19
D gene: TRBD1
clone size: NA
J gene: TRBJ1-2
CDR3 DNA: TGTGCCAGTTGGACAGGGAATAACTATGGCTACACCTTC
CDR3 protein: CASWTGNNYGYTF

V gene: TRBV14
D gene: TRBD2
clone size: NA
J gene: TRBJ2-1
CDR3 DNA: TGTGCCAGCAGCCTCTGGCGGGGGGGCCCGGGAAATGAGCAGTTCTTC
CDR3 protein: CASSLWRGGPGNEQFF

V gene: TRBV23-1
D gene: TRBD1
clone size: NA
J gene: TRBJ2-7
CDR3 DNA: TGCGCCAGCAGTCAATCGAGGTCCCCAAGACAGGGGGAAGATGAGCAGTACTTC
CDR3 protein: CASSQSRSPRQGEDEQYF

V gene: TRBV28
D gene: NA
clone size: NA
J gene: TRBJ2-7
CDR3 DNA: TGTGCCAGCAGTTTCCGTAGCGGGACAGACGAGCAGTACTTC
CDR3 protein: CASSFRSGTDEQYF

V gene: TRBV7-8
D gene: TRBD1
clone size: NA
J gene: TRBJ1-3
CDR3 DNA: TGTGCCAGCAGACCCGGGACAGGGAAGACTGGAAACACCATATATTTT
CDR3 protein: CASRPGTGKTGNTIYF

V gene: TRBV11-2
D gene: NA
clone size: NA
J gene: TRBJ1-2
CDR3 DNA: TGTGCCAGCAGCCCTAATCAGGGTGATGGCTACACCTTC
CDR3 protein: CASSPNQGDGYTF

V gene: TRBV11-1
D gene: NA
clone size: NA
J gene: TRBJ1-2
CDR3 DNA: TGTGCCAGCAGCTCCAGGGCCACCCATGGCTACACCTTC
CDR3 protein: CASSSRATHGYTF

V gene: TRBV11-1
D gene: NA
clone size: NA
J gene: TRBJ2-1
CDR3 DNA: TGTGCCAGCAGCTTAGGGTTTTCCCGGGAGAATGAGCAGTTCTTC
CDR3 protein: CASSLGFSRENEQFF

V gene: TRBV5-4
D gene: NA
clone size: NA
J gene: TRBJ2-7
CDR3 DNA: TGTGCCAGCAGCTTGGGAGGAGGGGCGTTGGGCTACGAGCAGTACTTC
CDR3 protein: CASSLGGGALGYEQYF

V gene: TRBV5-4
D gene: TRBD2
clone size: NA
J gene: TRBJ2-1
CDR3 DNA: TGTGCCAGCAGCAAGGGTCTAGCGGAGCGTTACAATGAGCAGTTCTTC
CDR3 protein: CASSKGLAERYNEQFF

V gene: TRBV30
D gene: NA
clone size: NA
J gene: TRBJ2-1
CDR3 DNA: TGTGCCTGGGTGATGCGGGGTGAGCAGTTCTTC
CDR3 protein: CAWVMRGEQFF

V gene: TRBV7-6
D gene: NA
clone size: NA
J gene: TRBJ2-7
CDR3 DNA: TGTGCCAGCAGCTCCAGGATCGGGGAGGCATCCTACGAGCAGTACTTC
CDR3 protein: CASSSRIGEASYEQYF

V gene: TRBV9
D gene: NA
clone size: NA
J gene: TRBJ1-6
CDR3 DNA: TGTGCCAGCAGCGTAGATCGGGCCCGACATTCACGGGGTAATTCACCCCTCCACTTT
CDR3 protein: CASSVDRARHSRGNSPLHF

V gene: TRBV30
D gene: NA
clone size: NA
J gene: TRBJ2-3
CDR3 DNA: TGTGCCTGGAGTGTAGGTGGGGGGGCCTTAGATACGCAGTATTTT
CDR3 protein: CAWSVGGGALDTQYF

V gene: TRBV11-2
D gene: NA
clone size: NA
J gene: TRBJ2-5
CDR3 DNA: TGTGCCAGCAGTTTGTATCGTGGAAGGGGAGAGACCCAGTACTTC
CDR3 protein: CASSLYRGRGETQYF

V gene: TRBV7-6
D gene: NA
clone size: NA
J gene: TRBJ2-5
CDR3 DNA: TGTGCCAGCAGCCACCGGGCAGGGGATAAGACCCAGTACTTC
CDR3 protein: CASSHRAGDKTQYF

V gene: TRBV6-2/TRBV6-3
D gene: NA
clone size: NA
J gene: TRBJ2-3
CDR3 DNA: TGTGCCAGCAGTTATCCCCCGGGATCAGGGGTCACAGATACGCAGTATTTT
CDR3 protein: CASSYPPGSGVTDTQYF

V gene: TRBV5-1
D gene: NA
clone size: NA
J gene: TRBJ1-2
CDR3 DNA: TGCGCCAGTATGGACGGGGGGAACAATAACTATGGCTACACCTTC
CDR3 protein: CASMDGGNNNYGYTF

V gene: TRBV7-8
D gene: NA
clone size: NA
J gene: TRBJ1-1
CDR3 DNA: TGTGCCAGCAGGAGAGGGGGGGCCGGTGAAGCTTTCTTT
CDR3 protein: CASRRGGAGEAFF

V gene: TRBV6-6
D gene: NA
clone size: once
J gene: TRBJ1-2
CDR3 DNA: TGTGCCAGCAGCCAAGCGGGGGCTAGCGGTGGCTACACCTTC
CDR3 protein: CASSQAGASGGYTF

V gene: TRBV5-5
D gene: TRBD2
clone size: once
J gene: TRBJ2-3
CDR3 DNA: TGTGCCAGCAGTCCTAGCGGGGGGGCCCCTCGCACAGATACGCAGTATTTT
CDR3 protein: CASSPSGGAPRTDTQYF

V gene: TRBV25-1
D gene: NA
clone size: NA
J gene: TRBJ1-2
CDR3 DNA: TGTGCCAGCAGTGAATTGGGGGCAGTTGGCTACACCTTC
CDR3 protein: CASSELGAVGYTF

V gene: TRBV5-1
D gene: TRBD1
clone size: NA
J gene: TRBJ2-5
CDR3 DNA: TGCGCCAGCAGCTTGATTACAGGGGGCCAAGAGACCCAGTACTTC
CDR3 protein: CASSLITGGQETQYF

V gene: TRBV5-1
D gene: NA
clone size: NA
J gene: TRBJ2-1
CDR3 DNA: TGCGCCAGCAGCTTGGCAGGCCCTATGGCGCACAATGAGCAGTTCTTC
CDR3 protein: CASSLAGPMAHNEQFF

V gene: TRBV4-3
D gene: NA
clone size: NA
J gene: TRBJ2-4
CDR3 DNA: TGCGCCAGCAGCCAGGAAACAGGGTACGGCGCGAACATTCAGTACTTC
CDR3 protein: CASSQETGYGANIQYF